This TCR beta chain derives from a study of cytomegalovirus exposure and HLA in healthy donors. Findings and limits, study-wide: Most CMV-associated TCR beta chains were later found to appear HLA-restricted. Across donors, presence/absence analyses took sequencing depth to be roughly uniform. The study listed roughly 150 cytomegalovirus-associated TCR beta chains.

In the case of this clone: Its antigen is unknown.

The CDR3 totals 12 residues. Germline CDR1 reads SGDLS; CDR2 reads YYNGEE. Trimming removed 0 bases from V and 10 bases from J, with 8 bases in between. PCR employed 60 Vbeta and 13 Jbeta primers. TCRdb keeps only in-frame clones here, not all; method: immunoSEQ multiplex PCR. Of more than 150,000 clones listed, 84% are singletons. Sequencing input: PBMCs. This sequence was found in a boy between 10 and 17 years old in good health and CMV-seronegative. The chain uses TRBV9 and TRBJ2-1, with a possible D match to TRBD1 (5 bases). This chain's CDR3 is CASSVAGREQFF. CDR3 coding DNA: TGTGCCAGCAGCGTAGCAGGGCGGGAGCAGTTCTTC.